What follows is one TCR beta chain and its context. The source of the sample is a study of blood T cell repertoires in COVID-19. For the study at large: The United States, Italy and Spain supplied acute and convalescent COVID-19 samples. Sources were T cells, B-cell-depleted T cells, or PBMCs; the material itself was cDNA or gDNA.

Original processing methods: Estimates of nucleated cell counts were drawn from the amplification of reference gene primers. Assay: immunoSEQ multiplex PCR; the TCRdb copy retains only in-frame clones and omits some. From that table come the V and J calls and clone size; the DNA was used to work out D and trimming. Of about 150,000 clones listed, approximately 90% are singletons. Enrolment of Seattle patients took place during active infection, and they were followed longitudinally. The CDR3 has 11 residues. With 2 bases removed from V and 2 bases from J, the gap between germline ends came to 4 bases. Germline V gene sequence: CDR1 GTSNPN, CDR2 SVGIG (reference sequence).

The rearrangement joins TRBV30 to TRBJ2-7; D remains ambiguous. The receptor was isolated from a man younger than 30 with COVID-19, enrolled during active disease. Sequenced material: peripheral blood. The CDR3 sequence: CAWSSTYEQYF. CDR3 nucleotide sequence: TGTGCCTGGAGTTCAACCTACGAGCAGTACTTC.